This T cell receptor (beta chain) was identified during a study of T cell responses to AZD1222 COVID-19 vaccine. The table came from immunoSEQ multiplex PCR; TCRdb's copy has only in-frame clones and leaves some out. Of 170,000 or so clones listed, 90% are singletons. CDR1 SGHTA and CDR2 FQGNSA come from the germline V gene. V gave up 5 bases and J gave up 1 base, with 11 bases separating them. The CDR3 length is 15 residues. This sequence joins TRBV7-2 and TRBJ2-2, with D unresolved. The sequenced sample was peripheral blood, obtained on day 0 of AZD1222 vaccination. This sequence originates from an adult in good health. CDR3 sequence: CASSTERVNTGELFF. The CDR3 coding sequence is TGTGCCAGCAGCACCGAAAGGGTGAACACCGGGGAGCTGTTTTTT.